This TCR beta chain was retrieved from a study of radiotherapy plus CTLA-4 blockade in lung cancer. Study-wide context: Objective responses occurred in roughly 20% of patients; around 30% had disease control.

With regard to this clone: Its target is unknown.

Study results and limitations: Interferon-beta and early blood T cell clone dynamics reportedly predicted response best. Expansion of tumor-derived TCR clones was observed in blood after radiotherapy plus ipilimumab.

The data were produced by immunoSEQ multiplex PCR, yet TCRdb's version contains in-frame clones alone and is incomplete. In the table there are about 12,000 clones, around 80% of which are singletons. The CDR3 length is 14 residues. Trimming took 7 bases from V and 7 from J, leaving 16 bases between them. The germline V gene encodes CDR1 ENHRY and CDR2 SYGVKD. Those with chemo-refractory metastatic non-small-cell lung cancer were treated with focal radiation combined with CTLA-4 blockade using ipilimumab. Material: peripheral blood, obtained from a patient treated with radiotherapy plus ipilimumab. The chain combines TRBV10-3 with TRBJ2-2; D is perhaps TRBD1 (5 bases). The TCR originated in a human donor with non-small cell lung cancer that progressed on radiotherapy plus ipilimumab. CDR3 amino acids: CAITSRESVGELFF. The CDR3 DNA reads as TGTGCCATCACCTCCAGGGAAAGCGTCGGGGAGCTGTTTTTT.